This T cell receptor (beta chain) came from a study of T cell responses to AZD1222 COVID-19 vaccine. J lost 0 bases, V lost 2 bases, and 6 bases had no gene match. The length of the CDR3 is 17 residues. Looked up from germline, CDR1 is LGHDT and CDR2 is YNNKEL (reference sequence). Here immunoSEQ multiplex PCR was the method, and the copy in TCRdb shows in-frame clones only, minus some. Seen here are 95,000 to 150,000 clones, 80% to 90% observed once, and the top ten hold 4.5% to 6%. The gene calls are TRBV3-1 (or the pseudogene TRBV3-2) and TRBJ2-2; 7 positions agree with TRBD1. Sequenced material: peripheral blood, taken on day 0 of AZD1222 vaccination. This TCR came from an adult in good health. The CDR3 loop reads CASSQKPGQPNTGELFF. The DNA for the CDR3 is TGTGCCAGCAGCCAAAAACCGGGACAGCCGAACACCGGGGAGCTGTTTTTT.